One and the same sample provided the 26 T cell receptor beta chains below, sequenced in a study of glioma-infiltrating T cells. Using RNA template, CDR3s of TCR alpha and beta were amplified with iRepertoire arm-PCR. MiXCR, applied by TCRdb to the multiplex PCR reads, yields one record per CDR3 protein. The repertoire has 150,000 to 200,000 distinct CDR3 sequences, under 55% of them found once; the top ten carry 5.2%. What was sequenced was glioma tissue, nonneoplastic brain tissue, or PBMCs (not recorded which). Receptors originate from a human donor with low-grade glioma or glioblastoma, undergoing nonglioma brain surgery, or in good health (not recorded which).

The rearrangement links TRBV12-3 or TRBV12-4 to TRBJ2-3; the D is unclear. Trimming stripped 7 bases from V and 0 bases from J, with 8 bases between. The CDR3 contains 13 residues. CDR3 in amino acids: CASIFGSTDTQYF. The CDR3 bases are TGTGCCAGCATTTTCGGGAGCACAGATACGCAGTATTTT.

This clonotype was counted at least ten times. J is TRBJ2-7 and V is TRBV27, with 12 bases fitting TRBD2. Germline CDR1 is MNHEY and CDR2 is SMNVEV (reference sequence). The CDR3 loop spans 16 amino acids. V lost 5 bases and J lost 7; bases outside the gene matches: 12. The CDR3 sequence: CASSPESSGRGNEQYF. In DNA form, the CDR3 reads TGTGCCAGCAGTCCGGAATCTAGCGGGAGGGGGAATGAGCAGTACTTC.

This clonotype was counted many times. The genes are TRBV28 and TRBJ2-7, with D unclear. The germline V gene has CDR1 MDHEN and CDR2 SYDVKM. The CDR3 is 13 amino acids. V was clipped by 3 bases and J by 4 bases, with 10 bases between them. CDR3 residues: CASSLGSRYEQYF. Here the CDR3 DNA reads TGTGCCAGCAGTTTGGGATCAAGGTACGAGCAGTACTTC. Variable domain in full (rest from reference TRBV28 and TRBJ2-7): DVKVTQSSRYLVKRTGEKVFLECVQDMDHENMFWYRQDPGLGLRLIYFSYDVKMKEKGDIPEGYSVSREKKERFSLILESASTNQTSMYLCASSLGSRYEQYFGPGTRLTVT.

This clonotype showed up many times. This chain links TRBV20-1 with TRBJ2-1, with 12 bases lining up with TRBD2. CDR3 size: 16 residues. The ends lost 0 bases at V and 9 bases at J; junction bases unmatched: 9. Germline CDR1 is DFQATT and CDR2 is SNEGSKA (reference sequence). The CDR3 DNA is TGCAGTGCTAGAGATCGTCTAGCGGGAGGGCCAGGTGAGCAGTTCTTC. Its protein is CSARDRLAGGPGEQFF.

Concerning this clonotype: A clone one base away is much larger, so this may be a read error. The chain combines TRBV20-1 with TRBJ2-5, with D perhaps given as TRBD1 or TRBD2 (5 bases each). The CDR3 loop spans 13 amino acids. V dropped 8 bases and J dropped 2 bases, with 15 bases sitting between them. Germline V gives CDR1 DFQATT, CDR2 SNEGSKA (reference sequence). The CDR3 reads CSSPRGGQETQYF. The CDR3 region has the DNA TGCAGTTCTCCCCGGGGCGGACAAGAGACCCAGTACTTC.

This clonotype came up many times. The chain employs TRBV24-1 and TRBJ2-3, with a possible D match to TRBD2 (8 bases). The CDR3 contains 15 residues. Per the germline V gene, CDR1 is KGHDR and CDR2 is SFDVKD. Trimming cost V 5 bases and J 4 bases, with 15 bases left between them. The CDR3 protein is CATSGLARGPDTQYF. The DNA for the CDR3 is TGTGCCACCAGTGGACTAGCGAGGGGGCCAGATACGCAGTATTTT.

The gene calls are TRBV19 and TRBJ2-7, with 7 bases that match TRBD2. The J segment lost 5 bases and the V segment lost 5 bases, leaving 12 bases of the junction unmatched. The CDR3 is made up of 15 amino acids. Germline CDR1 reads LNHDA; CDR2 reads SQIVND (reference sequence). The CDR3 is CASSPGIAGLDEQYF. The CDR3 DNA follows: TGTGCCAGTAGTCCTGGAATAGCGGGCTTAGACGAGCAGTACTTC.

This clonotype occurred many times. The chain links TRBV20-1 to TRBJ2-1; the D is unclear. Deletions cut 1 base from V and 8 bases from J, with 6 bases between. Germline CDR1 and CDR2: DFQATT and SNEGSKA (reference sequence). This CDR3 contains 11 residues. The CDR3 nucleotides are TGCAGTGCTAGAGGAAGCTATGAGCAGTTCTTC. Translation: CSARGSYEQFF.

V is TRBV19 and J is TRBJ2-3, with D maybe TRBD1 (6 bases). This CDR3 has 18 residues. V was cut by 3 bases and J by 4 bases, with 23 bases left in between. Germline V gene data show CDR1 as LNHDA and CDR2 as SQIVND (reference sequence). The CDR3 DNA follows: TGTGCCAGTAGTATGAGGGAACGATGGACAGAGGGGGCAGATACGCAGTATTTT. Translating it yields CASSMRERWTEGADTQYF.

The chain has TRBV19 and TRBJ1-5; D unclear. V lost 6 bases and J 3 bases, leaving 12 bases between the germline ends. CDR1 is LNHDA, CDR2 SQIVND, per germline (reference sequence). This CDR3 has 14 amino acids. The CDR3 loop is CASSSALHNQPQHF. DNA of the CDR3: TGTGCCAGTAGCTCTGCTTTGCACAATCAGCCCCAGCATTTT.

In its sample, this clonotype was seen many times. The rearrangement uses TRBV28 and TRBJ2-7; TRBD2 might be the D (6 bases). Germline CDR1 reads MDHEN; CDR2 reads SYDVKM. The CDR3 totals 12 residues. V lost 4 bases, J lost 6 bases, and 10 bases lay in between. The CDR3 nucleotides are TGTGCCAGCAGTTCTGGCGGGGTCGAGCAGTACTTC. This sequence encodes CASSSGGVEQYF.

This clonotype was seen ten or more times. This rearrangement joins TRBV27 to TRBJ2-7, with D possibly being TRBD1 (6 bases). From germline, CDR1 is MNHEY and CDR2 SMNVEV (reference sequence). V lost 1 base to trimming and J lost 2 bases, with 9 bases between them. This CDR3 is built from 14 residues. The CDR3 is CASSLWGRPYEQYF. CDR3 DNA sequence: TGTGCCAGCAGTTTATGGGGGCGTCCCTACGAGCAGTACTTC.

With regard to this clonotype: A read error is possible here, since a much larger clone lies one base away. V and J are TRBV4-1 and TRBJ1-1; D gene ambiguous. CDR3 length: 13 residues. Germline lookup yields CDR1 MGHRA and CDR2 YSYEKL. Here the CDR3 DNA reads TGCGCCAGCAGCCAGTGGGTTGCCACTGAAGCTTACTTT. This sequence encodes CASSQWVATEAYF.

Ten or more counts support this clonotype. The chain uses TRBV27 and TRBJ2-4; 7 nucleotides line up with TRBD1. V lost 3 bases to trimming and J lost 0 bases; unmatched junction nucleotides: 5. The CDR3 contains 16 residues. Germline V gene sequence: CDR1 MNHEY, CDR2 SMNVEV (reference sequence). The CDR3 region is CASSFGTALAKNIQYF. DNA of the CDR3: TGTGCCAGCAGTTTCGGGACAGCTCTAGCCAAAAACATTCAGTACTTC.

This clonotype was observed a few times. The chain joins TRBV7-2 to TRBJ2-7; 9 bases map to TRBD1. The V segment lost 3 bases and the J segment 3 bases; nucleotides outside the gene matches: 3. The CDR3 is 14 residues long. Germline V gives CDR1 SGHTA, CDR2 FQGNSA. The CDR3 region is CASSLGDRVYEQYF. The DNA of the CDR3 is TGTGCCAGCAGCTTGGGGGACAGGGTCTACGAGCAGTACTTC.

This clonotype was picked up a small number of times. The chain recombines TRBV12-3 or TRBV12-4 with TRBJ2-7; D perhaps matches TRBD1 (6 bases). The CDR3 spans 13 residues. Between the trimmed V and J ends, which lost 1 base and 4 bases, there was a span of 8 bases. The CDR3 here is CASSLGGQYEQYF. CDR3 in DNA: TGTGCCAGCAGTTTAGGAGGACAGTACGAGCAGTACTTC.

As to this clonotype: A much larger clone differs from this one at a single base, so this may be a read error. The chain uses TRBV6-4 and TRBJ1-1; no clear D gene. V lost 2 bases and J lost 1, with 5 bases in between. This CDR3 comprises 13 residues. Germline values: CDR1 MRHNA, CDR2 SNTAGT. The CDR3 nucleotides read TGTGCCAGCAGTGACCAGGAGAACACTGAAGCTTTCTTT. Its protein product is CASSDQENTEAFF.

This rearrangement joins TRBV12-5 to TRBJ2-7; 8 bases agree with TRBD1. Germline assignment: CDR1 LGHNT and CDR2 FRNRAP. The ends lost 4 bases at V and 3 bases at J; junction bases unmatched: 5. The CDR3 is made up of 14 amino acids. The CDR3 sequence: CASGSDRAYYEQYF. The CDR3, as DNA: TGTGCTAGTGGTTCGGACAGGGCTTACTACGAGCAGTACTTC.

This clonotype has a single count. Just one base apart from a much larger clone, this may be a read error. V is TRBV28 and J is TRBJ2-7; D is unclear. CDR3 size: 12 residues. Germline lookup yields CDR1 MDHEN and CDR2 SYDVKM. The V end was cut by 4 bases, the J end by 10 bases, with 14 bases between. As DNA, the CDR3 is TGTGCCAGCAGTTCTCAAGGCGGCGATCAGTACTTC. Its protein product is CASSSQGGDQYF.

Note on this clonotype: A much larger clone is a single base away; this may be a read error. Because the CDR3 is missing its conserved closing phenylalanine or tryptophan, this is likely a read error. V and J are TRBV7-6 and TRBJ2-5; D uncertain. The V gene lost 2 bases and the J gene lost 5 bases, with 9 bases spanning the gap. This CDR3 contains 13 residues. Germline CDR1 SGHVS, CDR2 FNYEAQ. The CDR3 DNA reads as TGTGCCAGCAGCTTACTCCTAACGGAGACCCAGTACCTC. It yields the protein CASSLLLTETQYL.

A remark on this clonotype: At one of its ends the junction is not consistent with the germline gene, which may arise from a read error. The rearrangement joins TRBV7-9 to TRBJ2-7, with D maybe TRBD1 (6 bases). This CDR3 has 12 residues. Germline CDR1 SEHNR, CDR2 FQNEAQ (reference sequence). Here the CDR3 reads CALPGHAYEQCF. The CDR3 nucleotides read TGTGCCCTCCCGGGACACGCGTACGAGCAGTGCTTC.

On this clonotype itself: This may be a read error: a much more frequent sequence differs by one nucleotide. The chain has TRBV20-1 and TRBJ2-1; a possible D gene is TRBD2 (5 bases). The CDR3 runs to 16 residues. Per germline, CDR1 DFQATT and CDR2 SNEGSKA (reference sequence). For the CDR3, the DNA is TGCAGTACTAGACCCTCCGTCGGCCGTTCCTACAATGAGCAGTTCTTC. Residues: CSTRPSVGRSYNEQFF.

On this clonotype: This may be a read error: a much more frequent sequence differs by one nucleotide. This rearrangement joins TRBV28 to TRBJ1-4, with D possibly TRBD1 on 6 matching bases. The germline V and J ends were trimmed by 2 bases and 10 bases, with 20 bases remaining between them. Germline CDR1 reads MDHEN; CDR2 reads SYDVKM. The CDR3 has 16 amino acids. CDR3 residues: CASSLRDTHSLAKLFF. In nucleotides, the CDR3 is TGTGCCAGCAGTTTACGGGACACTCATAGTTTAGCAAAACTGTTTTTT.

As concerns this clonotype: The CDR3 carries no conserved terminal phenylalanine or tryptophan, so it likely arises from a read error. The CDR3 loop reads CSVVASGVSREQYL. CDR3 nucleotides: TGCAGCGTTGTAGCTAGCGGGGTGTCTCGGGAGCAGTACCTC. The rearrangement joins TRBV29-1 to TRBJ2-7; 9 bases align to TRBD2. V lost 4 bases and J lost 7; bases outside the gene matches: 11. Germline values: CDR1 SQVTM, CDR2 ANQGSEA. CDR3 length equals 14 residues.

V usage is TRBV6-1 and J usage is TRBJ1-1; no clear D. Germline lookup yields CDR1 MNHNS and CDR2 SASEGT. This CDR3 comprises 16 residues. Trimming removed 10 bases from V and 2 bases from J, with 23 bases in between. The CDR3 bases are TGTGCCACCTATGACGGGCCCCCATCGTTAAACACTGAAGCTTTCTTT. This encodes CATYDGPPSLNTEAFF.

On this clonotype itself: A much larger clone lies a single base off, so this may be a read error. This rearrangement joins TRBV7-2 to TRBJ2-7, with D maybe TRBD2 (6 bases). Trimming stripped 7 bases from V and 4 bases from J, with 17 bases between. Germline CDR1 reads SGHTA; CDR2 reads FQGNSA. The CDR3 length is 14 residues. CDR3 nucleotides: TGTGCCAGCAATACGGGACTCGTGCCTTACGAGCAGTACTTC. It is translated as CASNTGLVPYEQYF.